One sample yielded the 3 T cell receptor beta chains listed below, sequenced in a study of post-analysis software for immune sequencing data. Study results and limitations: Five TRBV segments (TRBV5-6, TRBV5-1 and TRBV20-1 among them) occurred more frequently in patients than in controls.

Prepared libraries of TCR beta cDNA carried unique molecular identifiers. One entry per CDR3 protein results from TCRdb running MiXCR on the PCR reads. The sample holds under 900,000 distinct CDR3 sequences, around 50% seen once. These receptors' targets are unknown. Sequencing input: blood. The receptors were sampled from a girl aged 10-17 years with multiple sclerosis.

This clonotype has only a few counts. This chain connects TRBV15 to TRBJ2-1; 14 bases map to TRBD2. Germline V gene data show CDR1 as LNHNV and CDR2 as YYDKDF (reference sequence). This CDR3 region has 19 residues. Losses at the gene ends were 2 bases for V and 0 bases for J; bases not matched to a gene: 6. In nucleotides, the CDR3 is TGTGCCACCAGCAGAAGTATGACTAGCGGGGGGGTCTCCTACAATGAGCAGTTCTTC. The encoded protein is CATSRSMTSGGVSYNEQFF.

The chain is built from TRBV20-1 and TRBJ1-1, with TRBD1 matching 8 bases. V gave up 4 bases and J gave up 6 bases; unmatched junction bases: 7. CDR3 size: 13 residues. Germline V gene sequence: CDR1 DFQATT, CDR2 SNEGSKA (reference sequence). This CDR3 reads CSAKTGGDAEAFF. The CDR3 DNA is TGCAGTGCTAAAACAGGGGGAGACGCTGAAGCTTTCTTT.

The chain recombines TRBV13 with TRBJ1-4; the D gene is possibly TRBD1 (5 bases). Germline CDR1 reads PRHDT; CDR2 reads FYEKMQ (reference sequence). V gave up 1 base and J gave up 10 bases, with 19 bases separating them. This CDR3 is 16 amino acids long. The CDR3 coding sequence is TGTGCCAGCAGCTTAGATGGAACAGGCCCCCTGCGAAAACTGTTTTTT. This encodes CASSLDGTGPLRKLFF.